This T cell receptor (beta chain) was sequenced during a study of blood T cell repertoires in COVID-19. Study background: COVID-19 samples, acute and convalescent, were from the United States, Italy and Spain. Nucleic acid was either cDNA or gDNA, and it came from T cells, B-cell-depleted T cells, or PBMCs.

Living in 24 US areas, the participants were between roughly 18 and 90 years of age. Under the authors' procedure: Amplification of reference gene primers provided the estimated nucleated cell counts. The repertoire was sequenced with immunoSEQ multiplex PCR; TCRdb's copy has only in-frame clones and lacks some. V and J calls and clone size are copied from that table; D and trimming were computed from the DNA. The table shows fewer than 200,000 clones, with less than 85% occurring only once. Germline CDR1 reads SGHDT; CDR2 reads YYEEEE. V was shortened by 1 base and J by 4 bases, with 11 bases between the two germline ends. The CDR3 is 14 amino acids.

The source is a man in his fifties or sixties who had recovered from COVID-19. The chain couples TRBV5-6 to TRBJ1-1; D is possibly TRBD1 (5 bases). Sequenced: PBMCs or T cells enriched from blood (not recorded which). The CDR3 spells CASSLRHQGTEAFF. The CDR3 region has the DNA TGTGCCAGCAGCTTGAGGCACCAGGGCACTGAAGCTTTCTTT. Using reference TRBV5-6 and TRBJ1-1 for the parts outside the CDR3, the full variable domain is DAGVTQSPTHLIKTRGQQVTLRCSPKSGHDTVSWYQQALGQGPQFIFQYYEEEERQRGNFPDRFSGHQFPNYSSELNVNALLLGDSALYLCASSLRHQGTEAFFGQGTRLTVV.